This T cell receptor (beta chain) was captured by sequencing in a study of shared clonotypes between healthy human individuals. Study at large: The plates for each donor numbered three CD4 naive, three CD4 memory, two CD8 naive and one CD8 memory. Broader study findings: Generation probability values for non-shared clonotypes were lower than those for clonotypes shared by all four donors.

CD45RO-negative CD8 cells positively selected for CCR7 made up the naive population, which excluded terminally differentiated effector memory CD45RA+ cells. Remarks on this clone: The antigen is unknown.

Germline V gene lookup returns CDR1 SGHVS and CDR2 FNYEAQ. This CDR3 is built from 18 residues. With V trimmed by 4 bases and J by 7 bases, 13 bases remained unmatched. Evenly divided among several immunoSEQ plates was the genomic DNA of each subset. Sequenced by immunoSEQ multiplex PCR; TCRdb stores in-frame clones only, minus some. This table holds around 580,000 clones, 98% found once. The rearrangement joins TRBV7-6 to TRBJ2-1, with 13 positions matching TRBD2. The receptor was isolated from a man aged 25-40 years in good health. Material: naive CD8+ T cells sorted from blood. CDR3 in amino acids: CASSSRALAGGPGNEQFF. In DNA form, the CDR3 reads TGTGCCAGCAGCTCGAGAGCACTAGCGGGAGGGCCTGGAAATGAGCAGTTCTTC.